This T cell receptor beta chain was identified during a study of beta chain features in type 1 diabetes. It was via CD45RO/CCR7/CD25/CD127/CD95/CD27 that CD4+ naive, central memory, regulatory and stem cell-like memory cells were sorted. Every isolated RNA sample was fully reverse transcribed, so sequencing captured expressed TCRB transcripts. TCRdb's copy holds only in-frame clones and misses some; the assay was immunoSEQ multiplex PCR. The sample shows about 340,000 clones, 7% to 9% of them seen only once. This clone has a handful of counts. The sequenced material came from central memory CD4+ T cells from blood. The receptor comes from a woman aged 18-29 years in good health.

The CDR3 spells CASSKGSLSYEQYF. CDR3 coding DNA: TGTGCCAGCAGCAAGGGGTCGCTCTCCTACGAGCAGTACTTC. The chain combines TRBV7-6 with TRBJ2-7; D might be TRBD1 (5 bases). V was clipped by 5 bases and J by 0 bases, with 11 bases between them. CDR3 size: 14 residues. Germline CDR1 is SGHVS and CDR2 is FNYEAQ.